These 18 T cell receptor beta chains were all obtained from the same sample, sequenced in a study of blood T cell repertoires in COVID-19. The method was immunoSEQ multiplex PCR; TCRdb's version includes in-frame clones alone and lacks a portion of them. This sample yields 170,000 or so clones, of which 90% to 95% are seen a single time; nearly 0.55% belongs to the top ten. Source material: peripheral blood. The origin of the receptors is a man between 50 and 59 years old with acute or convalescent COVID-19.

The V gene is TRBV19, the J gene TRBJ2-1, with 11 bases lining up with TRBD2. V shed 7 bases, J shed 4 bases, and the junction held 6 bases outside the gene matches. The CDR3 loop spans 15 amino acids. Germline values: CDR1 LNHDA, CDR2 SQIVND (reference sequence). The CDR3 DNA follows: TGTGCCAGTACCCAACTAGCGGGGGCATACAATGAGCAGTTCTTC. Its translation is CASTQLAGAYNEQFF.

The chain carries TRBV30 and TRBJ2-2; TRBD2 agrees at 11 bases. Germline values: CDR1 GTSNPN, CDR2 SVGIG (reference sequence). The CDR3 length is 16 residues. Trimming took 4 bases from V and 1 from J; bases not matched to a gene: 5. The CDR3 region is CAWTPGTSGNTGELFF. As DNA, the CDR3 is TGTGCCTGGACTCCGGGGACTAGCGGGAACACCGGGGAGCTGTTTTTT.

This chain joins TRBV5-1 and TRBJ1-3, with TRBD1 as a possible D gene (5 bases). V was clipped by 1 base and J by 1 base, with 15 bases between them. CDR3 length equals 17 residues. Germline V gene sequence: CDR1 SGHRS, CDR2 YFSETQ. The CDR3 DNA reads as TGCGCCAGCAGCTTGACCGCTTCAGGGCCGTCTGGAAACACCATATATTTT. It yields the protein CASSLTASGPSGNTIYF.

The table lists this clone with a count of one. The CDR3 region is CASSGQGVGLGIQYF. In DNA, the CDR3 is TGTGCCAGCAGCGGACAGGGGGTAGGTTTGGGCATTCAGTACTTC. The V and J genes are TRBV9 and TRBJ2-4, with TRBD1 identical over 9 bases. The CDR3 has 15 amino acids. Losses at the gene ends were 3 bases for V and 9 bases for J; bases not matched to a gene: 10. Germline V gene data show CDR1 as SGDLS and CDR2 as YYNGEE.

The CDR3 DNA sequence: TGCGCCAGCAGCTTGGGGGGGACAGGAGCCTACGAGCAGTACTTC. Protein sequence: CASSLGGTGAYEQYF. The gene calls are TRBV5-1 and TRBJ2-7; 8 nucleotides agree with TRBD1. Germline CDR1 is SGHRS and CDR2 is YFSETQ. The junction had 4 bases not matched to a gene; V was cut back by 0 bases and J by 2 bases. The CDR3 has 15 amino acids.

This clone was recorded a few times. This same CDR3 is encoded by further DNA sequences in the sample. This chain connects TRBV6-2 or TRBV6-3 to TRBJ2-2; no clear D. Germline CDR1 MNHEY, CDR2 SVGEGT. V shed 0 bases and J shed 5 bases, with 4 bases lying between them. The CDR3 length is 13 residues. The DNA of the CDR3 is TGTGCCAGCAGTTACTCGCGGACCGGGGAGCTGTTTTTT. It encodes CASSYSRTGELFF.

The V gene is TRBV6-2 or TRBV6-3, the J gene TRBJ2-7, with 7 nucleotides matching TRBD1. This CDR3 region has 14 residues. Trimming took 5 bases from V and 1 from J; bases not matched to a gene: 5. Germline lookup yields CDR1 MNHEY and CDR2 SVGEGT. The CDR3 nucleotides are TGTGCCAGCAGTCGCGGACAGGCATCCTACGAGCAGTACGTC. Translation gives CASSRGQASYEQYV.

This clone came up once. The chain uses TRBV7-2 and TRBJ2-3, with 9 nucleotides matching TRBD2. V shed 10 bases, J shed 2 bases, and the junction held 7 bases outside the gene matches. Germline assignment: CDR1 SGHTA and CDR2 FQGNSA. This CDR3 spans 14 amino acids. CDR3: CATSSSGVTDTQYF. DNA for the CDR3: TGTGCCACATCCTCTAGCGGGGTCACAGATACGCAGTATTTT.

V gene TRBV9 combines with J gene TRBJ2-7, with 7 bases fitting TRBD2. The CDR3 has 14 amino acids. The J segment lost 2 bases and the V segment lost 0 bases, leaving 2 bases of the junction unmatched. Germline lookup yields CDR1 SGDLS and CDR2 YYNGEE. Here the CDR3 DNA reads TGTGCCAGCAGCGTAGCTAGCGGCCCCTACGAGCAGTACTTC. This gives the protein CASSVASGPYEQYF.

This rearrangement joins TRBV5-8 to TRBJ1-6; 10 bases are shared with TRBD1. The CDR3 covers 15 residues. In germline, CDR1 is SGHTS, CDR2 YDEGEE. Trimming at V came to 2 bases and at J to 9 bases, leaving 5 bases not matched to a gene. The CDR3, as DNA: TGTGCCAGCAGCTTCGGGACAGGGGAGGGTTCACCCCTCCACTTT. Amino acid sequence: CASSFGTGEGSPLHF. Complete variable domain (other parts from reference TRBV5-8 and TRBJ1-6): EAGVTQSPTHLIKTRGQQATLRCSPISGHTSVYWYQQALGLGLQFLLWYDEGEERNRGNFPPRFSGRQFPNYSSELNVNALELEDSALYLCASSFGTGEGSPLHFGNGTRLTVT.

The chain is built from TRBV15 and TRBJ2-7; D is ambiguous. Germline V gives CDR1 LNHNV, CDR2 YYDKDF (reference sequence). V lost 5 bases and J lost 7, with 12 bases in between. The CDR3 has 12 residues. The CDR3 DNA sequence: TGTGCCACCAGCCGCTACGACAAAGAGCAGTACTTC. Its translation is CATSRYDKEQYF.

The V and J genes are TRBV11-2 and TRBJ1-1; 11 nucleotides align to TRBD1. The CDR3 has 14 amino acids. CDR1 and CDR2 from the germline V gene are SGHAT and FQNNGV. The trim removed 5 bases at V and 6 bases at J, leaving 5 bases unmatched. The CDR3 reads CASSTGQGASEAFF. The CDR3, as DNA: TGTGCCAGCAGCACCGGACAGGGGGCCTCTGAAGCTTTCTTT.

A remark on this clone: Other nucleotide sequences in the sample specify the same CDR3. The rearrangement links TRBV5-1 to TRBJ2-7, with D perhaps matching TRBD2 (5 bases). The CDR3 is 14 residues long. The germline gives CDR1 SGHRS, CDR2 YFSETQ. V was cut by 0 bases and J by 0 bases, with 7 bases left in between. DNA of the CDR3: TGCGCCAGCAGCTTGGTAGGGAGCTCCTACGAGCAGTACTTC. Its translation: CASSLVGSSYEQYF.

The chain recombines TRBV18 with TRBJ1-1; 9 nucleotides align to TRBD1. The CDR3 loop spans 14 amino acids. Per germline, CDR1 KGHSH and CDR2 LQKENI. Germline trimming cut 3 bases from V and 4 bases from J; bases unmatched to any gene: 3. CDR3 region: CASSPAGQGTEAFF. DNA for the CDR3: TGTGCCAGCTCACCGGCGGGACAGGGCACTGAAGCTTTCTTT.

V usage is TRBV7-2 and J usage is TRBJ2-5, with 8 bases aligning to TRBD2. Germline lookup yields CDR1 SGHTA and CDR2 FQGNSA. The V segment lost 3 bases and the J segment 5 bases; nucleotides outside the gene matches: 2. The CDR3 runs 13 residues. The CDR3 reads CASSFGGAETQYF. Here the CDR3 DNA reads TGTGCCAGCAGCTTCGGGGGGGCGGAGACCCAGTACTTC.

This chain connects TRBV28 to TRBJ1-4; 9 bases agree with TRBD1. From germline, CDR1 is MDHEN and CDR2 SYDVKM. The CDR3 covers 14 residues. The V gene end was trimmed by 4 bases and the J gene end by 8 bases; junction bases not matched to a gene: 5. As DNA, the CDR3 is TGTGCCAGCAGTTCGCCGGGACAGGGAGAAAAACTGTTTTTT. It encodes CASSSPGQGEKLFF.

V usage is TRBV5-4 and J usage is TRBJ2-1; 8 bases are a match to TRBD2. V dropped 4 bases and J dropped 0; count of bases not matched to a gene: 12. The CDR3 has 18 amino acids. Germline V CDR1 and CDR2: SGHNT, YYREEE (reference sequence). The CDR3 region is CASSHVTGGASSYNEQFF. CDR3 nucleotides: TGTGCCAGCAGCCACGTGACGGGAGGGGCCAGCTCCTACAATGAGCAGTTCTTC. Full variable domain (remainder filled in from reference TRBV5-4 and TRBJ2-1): ETGVTQSPTHLIKTRGQQVTLRCSSQSGHNTVSWYQQALGQGPQFIFQYYREEENGRGNFPPRFSGLQFPNYSSELNVNALELDDSALYLCASSHVTGGASSYNEQFFGPGTRLTVL.

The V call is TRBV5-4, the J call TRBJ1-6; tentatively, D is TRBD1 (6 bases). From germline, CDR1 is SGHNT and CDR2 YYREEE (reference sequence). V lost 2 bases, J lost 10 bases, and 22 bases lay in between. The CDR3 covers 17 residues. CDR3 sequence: CASSFATPRDIRSPLHF. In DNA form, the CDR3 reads TGTGCCAGCAGCTTCGCAACCCCCCGGGACATCAGATCACCCCTCCACTTT. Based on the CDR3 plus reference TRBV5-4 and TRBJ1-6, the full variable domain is ETGVTQSPTHLIKTRGQQVTLRCSSQSGHNTVSWYQQALGQGPQFIFQYYREEENGRGNFPPRFSGLQFPNYSSELNVNALELDDSALYLCASSFATPRDIRSPLHFGNGTRLTVT.